Sequencing of this T cell receptor beta chain was carried out in a study of vaccination and CD4 T cells after COVID-19 (dated by TCRdb to 2021 to 2024). Regarding the complete study: Convalescent patients had a positive SARS-CoV-2 result on nasal swab PCR, and of these patients, some 10 had mild disease and one had severe disease. Each participant got two doses of either the Pfizer-BioNTech BNT162b2 vaccine (n=8) or the Moderna mRNA-1273 vaccine (n=2). The time from the second vaccine dose to post-vaccine blood sampling had a median of roughly 72 days and ranged from about 12 to 241 days. In the convalescent cohort there were six males and four females, among whom were two Hispanic individuals, seven Caucasians, two Asians and one multiracial person. Control cultures used a CEFX viral epitope pool as positive control, an HIV-1 Nef peptide pool as negative control, or no peptide. The spike-specific CD4+ TCR repertoire was compared before and after mRNA vaccination in approximately ten COVID-19 convalescent patients and several infection-naive healthy vaccine recipients. Overlapping spike peptide pools from SARS-CoV-2 and from the common cold coronaviruses HCoV-NL63, HCoV-OC43 and HCoV-229E were used as culture stimuli. Post-COVID blood samples were collected from convalescent patients a median of around 100 days after diagnosis, with a range of roughly 35 to 180 days. The paper as a whole reports these results and caveats: The median count of SARS-CoV-2-reactive clonotypes went up from 20 to 25 after infection to some 38 after vaccination, although the change was not significant. Only a relatively small number of convalescent patients were included in the study, and early timepoints following natural infection were not analyzed. In convalescent patients, a median around 84% of post-vaccine SARS-CoV-2-reactive clones were detected only after vaccination, and vaccine-specific priming was suggested by this finding. Of the vaccine-specific clones in convalescent patients, 304 of 307, or nearly all, reacted only to SARS-CoV-2 spike and did not cross-react with common cold coronaviruses.

CDR1 and CDR2 are read off the germline V gene (reference sequence) as SEHNR and FQNEAQ. Trimming at the junction amounts to 5 bases on V and 0 bases on J, and the germline ends lie 12 bases apart. Spanning cysteine to phenylalanine, the CDR3 consists of 15 amino acids. Here the CDR3 DNA is all that survives: 45 bases in frame from base 1. Within its sample, this clonotype is medium-sized (0.01 to 0.1%). It lacks a known antigen. Base qualities are not at hand, and no much larger clone is one base apart. Library construction relied on PCR. At the Johns Hopkins FTIC core, DNA from the cultured CD4+ T cells underwent TCR sequencing with the Oncomine TCR Beta short-read assay. The QIAamp micro DNA kit was used to extract genomic DNA from the cultured CD4+ T cells. Oncomine TCR Beta libraries from cultured CD4+ T cells were pooled using unique dual indexes and sequenced on an Illumina iSeq 100. Under the source paper's analysis protocol: Non-productive sequences were removed, and CDR3s not starting with C, not ending with F or W, or shorter than 7 amino acids were discarded. Antigen-specific clonotypes were identified with the MANAFEST web application by comparing peptide-stimulated wells with reference and other culture wells. For a clone to be called positive, the clone needed an FDR below 0.05, an odds ratio above 5, and a productive frequency above 0.1% in at least two of three replicate wells. A clonotype counted as cross-reactive if it showed significant expansion both in the SARS-CoV-2 spike wells and in at least one common cold coronavirus spike condition. Similarity between CDR3 sequences was evaluated in R version 3.6.1 using Levenshtein distances (stringdist) and unrooted phylogenetic trees (ape). TCRdb ran its own pipeline on the public reads, namely fastp trimming at Q25 and MiXCR clone calling, and kept in-frame beta chains. Merged by CDR3 protein, the rows form single entries marked with the most common genes and DNA. It is TCRdb's table, rather than the study itself, that gives the V and J calls and clone size. The sample yields over 20,000 distinct CDR3 sequences; roughly 42% were counted once. About a tenth of the sample belongs to the ten largest clones.

The label giving this sample's treatment or condition can be read as: approximately 11-day PBMC culture with coronavirus spike peptide pools or control peptides (ViraFEST assay). The ViraFEST assay, used in the study, expanded antigen-specific T cells with peptide pools and then identified the expanded clonotypes through TCR sequencing. The convalescent patients' positive SARS-CoV-2 PCR tests fell between March and December 2020, which was before the Alpha, Beta and Delta variants emerged in the United States. Each well held millions of PBMCs cultured with 9 to 10 ug/ml peptide pools in IMDM containing around 5% human AB serum and roughly 9.3 IU/ml IL-2. On days 3 and 7, half of the culture medium was replaced with fresh IL-2-containing medium. CD4+ T cells were isolated after approximately 10 days of culture through negative selection using the EasySep CD4+ T cell isolation kit. Ficoll-Paque Plus gradient centrifugation was used to isolate PBMCs from whole blood, and the isolated PBMCs were then either used fresh or cryopreserved at -140C. Each culture condition was generally run in triplicate wells.

Sequenced input: CD4+ T cells from blood, cultured in vitro. The TCR originated in a human donor who had recovered from COVID-19. In this chain, TRBV7-9 is recombined with TRBJ2-3; TRBD1 could be the D gene, as 6 bases match. The DNA sequence reads TGTGCCAGCAGCGCTTCAGGGGTGAGCACAGATACGCAGTATTTT. It codes for CASSASGVSTDTQYF.